These 7 T cell receptor beta chains were sequenced from one sample in a study of cytomegalovirus exposure and HLA in healthy donors. PCR used 60 Vbeta primers and 13 Jbeta primers. The table came from immunoSEQ multiplex PCR; TCRdb's copy has only in-frame clones and leaves some out. The sample includes fewer than 150,000 clones, around 81% of them seen just once. Sequencing used PBMCs. The receptor source for this set is a male donor in good health and CMV-seronegative.

The chain combines TRBV7-2 with TRBJ2-7, with no clear D. Germline CDR1 reads SGHTA; CDR2 reads FQGNSA. The ends were cut back, 1 base at V and 1 base at J, with 11 bases in the middle. The length of the CDR3 is 15 residues. This CDR3 reads CASSLDTGRSYEQYF. The CDR3 DNA reads as TGTGCCAGCAGCTTAGACACTGGCAGGTCCTACGAGCAGTACTTC.

This sequence joins TRBV4-2 and TRBJ2-7; 10 bases map to TRBD2. This CDR3 contains 16 residues. Germline CDR1 reads LGHNA; CDR2 reads YNFKEQ. V trimming: 4 bases; J trimming: 7 bases; junction bases outside the gene matches: 13. The CDR3 loop is CASSPQGSGGAREQYF. CDR3 nucleotides: TGTGCCAGCAGCCCCCAGGGAAGCGGGGGGGCGAGAGAGCAGTACTTC.

This chain's CDR3 is CASSVGGGSDTQYF. Here the CDR3 DNA reads TGTGCCAGCAGCGTCGGGGGGGGGAGCGATACGCAGTATTTT. This chain links TRBV9 with TRBJ2-3; 8 nucleotides line up with TRBD2. Trimming at V came to 2 bases and at J to 6 bases, leaving 5 bases not matched to a gene. The CDR3 contains 14 residues. Germline values: CDR1 SGDLS, CDR2 YYNGEE. Together with reference TRBV9 and TRBJ2-3, the CDR3 gives the full variable domain: DSGVTQTPKHLITATGQRVTLRCSPRSGDLSVYWYQQSLDQGLQFLIQYYNGEERAKGNILERFSAQQFPDLHSELNLSSLELGDSALYFCASSVGGGSDTQYFGPGTRLTVL.

The rearrangement joins TRBV14 to TRBJ1-1; D unclear. Trimming stripped 0 bases from V and 10 bases from J, with 9 bases between. This CDR3 comprises 12 residues. Germline V CDR1 and CDR2: SGHDN, FVKESK. The CDR3 loop is CASSQDTEGAFF. The CDR3 region has the DNA TGTGCCAGCAGCCAAGATACAGAGGGAGCTTTCTTT.

About this clone: The junction departs from the called germline gene at one end, perhaps through a read error. The CDR3, as DNA: TGTTCCAGCAGCTTACTACCGGGAGAAGCAGATACGCAGTATTTT. It translates to CSSSLLPGEADTQYF. The chain employs TRBV7-9 and TRBJ2-3; TRBD2 is a possible D gene (6 bases). Germline V CDR1 and CDR2: SEHNR, FQNEAQ (reference sequence). This CDR3 spans 15 amino acids.

The chain joins TRBV13 to TRBJ1-1; D remains ambiguous. The V end was cut by 1 base, the J end by 0 bases, with 3 bases between. The CDR3 consists of 13 residues. The V gene's germline CDR1 is PRHDT and CDR2 FYEKMQ (reference sequence). The CDR3 sequence is CASSLVLNTEAFF. In DNA, the CDR3 is TGTGCCAGCAGCTTAGTCTTGAACACTGAAGCTTTCTTT.

The chain uses TRBV6-6 and TRBJ1-5; D is unresolved. The CDR3 runs to 12 residues. Between the trimmed V and J ends, which lost 4 bases and 11 bases, there was a span of 12 bases. CDR1 is MNHNY, CDR2 SVGAGI, per germline (reference sequence). The CDR3 loop is CASSSRGSAQHF. CDR3 nucleotides: TGTGCCAGCAGTTCCCGAGGATCAGCCCAGCATTTT.